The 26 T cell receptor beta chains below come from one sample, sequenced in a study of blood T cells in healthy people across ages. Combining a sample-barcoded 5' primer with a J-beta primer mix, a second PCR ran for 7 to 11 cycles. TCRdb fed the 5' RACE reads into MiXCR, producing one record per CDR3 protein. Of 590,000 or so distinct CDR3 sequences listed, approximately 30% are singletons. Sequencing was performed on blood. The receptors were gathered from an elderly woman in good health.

The CDR3 sequence is CASSYGLWAFF. In DNA, the CDR3 is TGTGCCAGCAGCTACGGACTGTGGGCTTTCTTT. The chain carries TRBV21-1 and TRBJ1-1. TRBV21-1 is a listed pseudogene. The CDR3 runs 11 residues.

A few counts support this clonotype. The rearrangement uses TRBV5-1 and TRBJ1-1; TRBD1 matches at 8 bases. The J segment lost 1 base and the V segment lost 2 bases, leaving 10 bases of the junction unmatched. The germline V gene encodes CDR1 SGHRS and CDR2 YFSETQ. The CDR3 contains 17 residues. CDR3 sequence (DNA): TGCGCCAGCAGCTTATCCTTGGGTACAGGGGGGAACACTGAAGCTTTCTTT. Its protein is CASSLSLGTGGNTEAFF.

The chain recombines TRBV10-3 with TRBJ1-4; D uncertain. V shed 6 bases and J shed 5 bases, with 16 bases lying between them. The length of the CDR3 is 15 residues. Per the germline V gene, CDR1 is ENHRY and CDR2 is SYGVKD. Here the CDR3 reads CAIRSSVTTNEKLFF. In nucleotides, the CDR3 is TGTGCCATCAGGTCTTCGGTAACTACGAATGAAAAACTGTTTTTT.

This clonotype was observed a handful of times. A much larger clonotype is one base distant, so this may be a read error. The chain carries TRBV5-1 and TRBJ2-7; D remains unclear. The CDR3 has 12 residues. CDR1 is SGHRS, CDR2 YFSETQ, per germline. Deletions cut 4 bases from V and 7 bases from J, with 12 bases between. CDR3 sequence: CASSRYDNEQYF. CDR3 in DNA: TGCGCCAGCAGCCGATACGACAATGAGCAGTACTTC.

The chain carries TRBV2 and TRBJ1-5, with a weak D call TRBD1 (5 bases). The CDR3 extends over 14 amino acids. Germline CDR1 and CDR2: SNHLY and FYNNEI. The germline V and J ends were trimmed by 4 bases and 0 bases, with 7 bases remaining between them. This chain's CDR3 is CASSGGTSNQPQHF. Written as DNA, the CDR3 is TGTGCCAGCAGTGGGGGGACTAGCAATCAGCCCCAGCATTTT. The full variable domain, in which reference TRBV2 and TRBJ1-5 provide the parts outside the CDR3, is EPEVTQTPSHQVTQMGQEVILRCVPISNHLYFYWYRQILGQKVEFLVSFYNNEISEKSEIFDDQFSVERPDGSNFTLKIRSTKLEDSAMYFCASSGGTSNQPQHFGDGTRLSIL.

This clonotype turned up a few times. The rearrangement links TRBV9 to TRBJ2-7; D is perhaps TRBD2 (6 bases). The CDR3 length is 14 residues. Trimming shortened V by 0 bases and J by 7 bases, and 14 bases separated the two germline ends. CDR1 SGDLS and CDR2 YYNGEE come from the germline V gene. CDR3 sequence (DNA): TGTGCCAGCAGCGTAGTTGGACTATATAATGAGCAGTACTTC. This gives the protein CASSVVGLYNEQYF.

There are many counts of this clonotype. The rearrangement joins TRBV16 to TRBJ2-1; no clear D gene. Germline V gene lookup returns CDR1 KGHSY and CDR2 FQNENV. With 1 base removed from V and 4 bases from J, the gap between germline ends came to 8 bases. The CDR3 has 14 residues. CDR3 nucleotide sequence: TGTGCCAGCAGCCAATACGAGCCTTACAATGAGCAGTTCTTC. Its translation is CASSQYEPYNEQFF.

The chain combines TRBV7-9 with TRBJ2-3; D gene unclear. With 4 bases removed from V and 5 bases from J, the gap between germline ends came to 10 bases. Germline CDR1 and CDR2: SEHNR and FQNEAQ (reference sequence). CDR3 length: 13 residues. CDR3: CASSSFPGDTQYF. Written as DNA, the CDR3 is TGTGCCAGCAGCTCATTTCCGGGAGATACGCAGTATTTT.

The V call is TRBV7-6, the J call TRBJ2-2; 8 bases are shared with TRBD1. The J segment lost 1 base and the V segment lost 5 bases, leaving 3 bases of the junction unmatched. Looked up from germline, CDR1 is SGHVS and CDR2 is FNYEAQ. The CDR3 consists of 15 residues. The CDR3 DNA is TGTGCCAGCAGCCGGACAGGGTTGAACACCGGGGAGCTGTTTTTT. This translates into CASSRTGLNTGELFF.

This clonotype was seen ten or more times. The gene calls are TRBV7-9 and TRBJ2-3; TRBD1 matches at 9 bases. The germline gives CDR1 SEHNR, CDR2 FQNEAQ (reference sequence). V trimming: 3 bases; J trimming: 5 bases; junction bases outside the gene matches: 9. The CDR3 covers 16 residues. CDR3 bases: TGTGCCAGCAGCTTCGCCCGGACAGGGGAGGGAGATACGCAGTATTTT. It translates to CASSFARTGEGDTQYF.

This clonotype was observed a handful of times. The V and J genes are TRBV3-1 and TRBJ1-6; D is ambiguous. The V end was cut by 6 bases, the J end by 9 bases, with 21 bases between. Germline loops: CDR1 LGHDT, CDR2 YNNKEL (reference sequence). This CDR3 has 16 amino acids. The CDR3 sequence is CASRTLSSRWGSPLHF. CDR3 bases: TGTGCCAGCAGGACCTTATCCTCCAGGTGGGGTTCACCCCTCCACTTT.

The CDR3 coding sequence is TGTGCCAGCAGCCTCGGCAGCAGGGAAGCTACACTGGAAGCTTTCTTT. Its protein product is CASSLGSREATLEAFF. The genes are TRBV5-6 and TRBJ1-1; a weak D match, TRBD1 (5 bases). Germline V gene lookup returns CDR1 SGHDT and CDR2 YYEEEE. Trimming shortened V by 4 bases and J by 8 bases, and 24 bases separated the two germline ends. The CDR3 extends over 16 amino acids.

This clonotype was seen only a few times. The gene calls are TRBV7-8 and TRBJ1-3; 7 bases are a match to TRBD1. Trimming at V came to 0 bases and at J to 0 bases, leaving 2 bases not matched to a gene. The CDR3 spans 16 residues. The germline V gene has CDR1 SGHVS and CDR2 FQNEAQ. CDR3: CASSLAGQNSGNTIYF. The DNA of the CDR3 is TGTGCCAGCAGCTTAGCGGGACAGAACTCTGGAAACACCATATATTTT.

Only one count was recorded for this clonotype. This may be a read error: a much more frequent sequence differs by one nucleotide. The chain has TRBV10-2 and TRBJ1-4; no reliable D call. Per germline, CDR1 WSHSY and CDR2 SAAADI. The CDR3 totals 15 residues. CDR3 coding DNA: TGCGCCAGCCATGGAAACGGGCTGTTTCATGAAAAACGGTTTTTT. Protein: CASHGNGLFHEKRFF.

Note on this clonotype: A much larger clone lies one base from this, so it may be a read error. The CDR3 loop reads CASSELISGETDTQYF. CDR3 coding DNA: TGCGCCAGCAGTGAGTTGATTAGCGGGGAGACAGATACGCAGTATTTT. This chain joins TRBV10-2 and TRBJ2-3, with TRBD2 matching 8 bases. V was clipped by 1 base and J by 3 bases; unmatched bases: 6. CDR1 WSHSY and CDR2 SAAADI come from the germline V gene. The CDR3 spans 16 residues.

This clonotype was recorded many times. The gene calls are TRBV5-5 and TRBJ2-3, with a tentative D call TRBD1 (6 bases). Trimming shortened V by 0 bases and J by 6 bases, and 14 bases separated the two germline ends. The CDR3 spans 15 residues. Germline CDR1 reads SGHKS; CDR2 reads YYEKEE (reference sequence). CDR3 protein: CASSLGGRGSDTQYF. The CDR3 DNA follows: TGTGCCAGCAGCTTGGGGGGAAGGGGGTCCGATACGCAGTATTTT.

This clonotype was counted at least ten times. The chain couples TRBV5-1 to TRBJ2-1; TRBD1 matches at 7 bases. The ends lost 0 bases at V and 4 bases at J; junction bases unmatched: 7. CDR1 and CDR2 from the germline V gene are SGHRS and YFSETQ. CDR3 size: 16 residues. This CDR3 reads CASSLEARGKYNEQFF. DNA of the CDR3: TGCGCCAGCAGCTTGGAGGCCAGGGGGAAATACAATGAGCAGTTCTTC. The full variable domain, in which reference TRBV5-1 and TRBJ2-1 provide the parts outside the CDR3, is KAGVTQTPRYLIKTRGQQVTLSCSPISGHRSVSWYQQTPGQGLQFLFEYFSETQRNKGNFPGRFSGRQFSNSRSEMNVSTLELGDSALYLCASSLEARGKYNEQFFGPGTRLTVL.

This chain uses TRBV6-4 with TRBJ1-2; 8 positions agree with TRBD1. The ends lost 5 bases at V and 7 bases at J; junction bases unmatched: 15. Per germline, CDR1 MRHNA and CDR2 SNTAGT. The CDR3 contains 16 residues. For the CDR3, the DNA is TGTGCCAGCAGTTGGGGAACCGGACAGGGAACCTTTGGCTACACCTTC. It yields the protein CASSWGTGQGTFGYTF.

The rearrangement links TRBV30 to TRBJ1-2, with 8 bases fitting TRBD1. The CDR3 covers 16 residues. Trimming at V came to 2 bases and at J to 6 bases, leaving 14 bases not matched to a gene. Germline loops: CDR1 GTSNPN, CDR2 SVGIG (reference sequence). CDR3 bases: TGTGCCTGGAGTAAACAAACTCCGACAGGGGAGGATGGCTACACCTTC. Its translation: CAWSKQTPTGEDGYTF.

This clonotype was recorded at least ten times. The CDR3 DNA reads as TGTGCCAGCAGCGTCGGGACTAGCGGCTCCTACGAGCAGTACTTC. It encodes CASSVGTSGSYEQYF. The chain links TRBV9 to TRBJ2-7; TRBD2 matches 11 bases. The germline V gene has CDR1 SGDLS and CDR2 YYNGEE. The CDR3 is made up of 15 amino acids. Germline trimming cut 2 bases from V and 0 bases from J; bases unmatched to any gene: 1.

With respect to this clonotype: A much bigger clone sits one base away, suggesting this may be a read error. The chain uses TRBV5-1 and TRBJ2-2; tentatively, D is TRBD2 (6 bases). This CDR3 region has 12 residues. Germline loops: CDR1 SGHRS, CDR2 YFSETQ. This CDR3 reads CASGSGTGELCF. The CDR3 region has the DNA TGCGCCAGCGGTAGCGGTACCGGGGAGCTGTGTTTT.

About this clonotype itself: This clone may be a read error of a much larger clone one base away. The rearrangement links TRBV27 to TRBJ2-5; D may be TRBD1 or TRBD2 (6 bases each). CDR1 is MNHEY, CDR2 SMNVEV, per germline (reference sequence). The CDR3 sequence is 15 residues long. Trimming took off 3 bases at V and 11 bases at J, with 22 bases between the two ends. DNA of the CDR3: TGTGCCAGCAGTTTCACAGGGAGGCCCCTCAATGAGCAGTACTTC. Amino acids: CASSFTGRPLNEQYF.

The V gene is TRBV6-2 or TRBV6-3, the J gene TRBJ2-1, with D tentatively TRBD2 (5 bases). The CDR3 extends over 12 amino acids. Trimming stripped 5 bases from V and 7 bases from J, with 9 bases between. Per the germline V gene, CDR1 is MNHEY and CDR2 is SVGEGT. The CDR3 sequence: CASSGSGNEQFF. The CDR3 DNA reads TGTGCCAGCAGTGGCTCGGGGAATGAGCAGTTCTTC.

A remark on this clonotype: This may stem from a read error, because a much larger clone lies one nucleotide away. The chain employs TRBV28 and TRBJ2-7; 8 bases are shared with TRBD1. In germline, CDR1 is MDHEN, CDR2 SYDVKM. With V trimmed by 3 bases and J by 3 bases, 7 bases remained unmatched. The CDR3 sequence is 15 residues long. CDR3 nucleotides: TGTGCCAGCAGTTTTAGCGGACAGGGAGGCTACGAGCAGTACTTC. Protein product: CASSFSGQGGYEQYF.

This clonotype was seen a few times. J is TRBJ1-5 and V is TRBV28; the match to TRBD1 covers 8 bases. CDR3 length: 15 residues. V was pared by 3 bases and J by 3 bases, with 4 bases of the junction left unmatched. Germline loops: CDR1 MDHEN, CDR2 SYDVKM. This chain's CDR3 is CASSLLGQDNQPQHF. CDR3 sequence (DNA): TGTGCCAGCAGTTTGTTGGGACAGGACAATCAGCCCCAGCATTTT.

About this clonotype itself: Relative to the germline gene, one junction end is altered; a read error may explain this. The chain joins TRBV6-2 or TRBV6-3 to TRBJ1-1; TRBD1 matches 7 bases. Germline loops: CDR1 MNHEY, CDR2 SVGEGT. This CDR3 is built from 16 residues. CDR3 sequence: CVSSYLQGRMNTEAFF. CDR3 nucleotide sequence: TGTGTCAGCAGTTACTTACAGGGGCGGATGAACACTGAAGCTTTCTTT.